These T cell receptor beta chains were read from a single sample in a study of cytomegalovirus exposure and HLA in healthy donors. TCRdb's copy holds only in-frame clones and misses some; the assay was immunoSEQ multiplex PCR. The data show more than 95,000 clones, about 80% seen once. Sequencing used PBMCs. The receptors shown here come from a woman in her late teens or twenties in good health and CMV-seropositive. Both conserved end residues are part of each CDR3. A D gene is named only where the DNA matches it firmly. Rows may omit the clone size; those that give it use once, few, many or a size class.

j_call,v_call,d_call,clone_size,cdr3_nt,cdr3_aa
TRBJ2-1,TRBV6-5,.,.,TGTGCCAGCAGTTACACAGAAGCAGTCTACAATGAGCAGTTCTTC,CASSYTEAVYNEQFF
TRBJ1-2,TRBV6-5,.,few,TGTGCCATCCTTCCGGGAAAGGGCCCCTATGGCTACACCTTC,CAILPGKGPYGYTF
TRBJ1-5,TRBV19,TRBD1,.,TGTGCCACCGGGACAGGGGTAAATAGCAATCAGCCCCAGCATTTT,CATGTGVNSNQPQHF
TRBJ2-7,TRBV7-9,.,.,TGTGCCAGCAGCGTAGGACTGTTACCCGAGCAGTACTTC,CASSVGLLPEQYF
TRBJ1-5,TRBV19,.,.,TGTGCCAGTAGTTGGACAGCCAGAGATCAGCCCCAGCATTTT,CASSWTARDQPQHF
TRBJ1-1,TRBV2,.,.,TGTGCCAGCAGTGAAGGGGCGATCACTGAAGCTTTCTTT,CASSEGAITEAFF
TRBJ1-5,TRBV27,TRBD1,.,TGTGCCAGCCGTTTTGGACAGGCTCAGCCCCAGCATTTT,CASRFGQAQPQHF
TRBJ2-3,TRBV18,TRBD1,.,TGTGCCAGCTCACCAGTCCGGACAGGGTCACGCACAGATACGCAGTATTTT,CASSPVRTGSRTDTQYF
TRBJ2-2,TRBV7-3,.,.,TGTGCCAGCAGCCCTCTGGCCCAGGGCACCGGGGAGCTGTTTTTT,CASSPLAQGTGELFF
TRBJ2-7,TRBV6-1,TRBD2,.,TGTGCCAGCAGTAACGGACTAGCGCTCGAGCAGTACTTC,CASSNGLALEQYF
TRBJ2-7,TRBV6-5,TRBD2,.,TGTGCCAGCTGGGGGGGACCCCCTCTCGAGCAGTACTTC,CASWGGPPLEQYF
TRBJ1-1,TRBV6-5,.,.,TGTGCCAGCAGTGAAGGTGGAGGGAACACTGAAGCTTTCTTT,CASSEGGGNTEAFF
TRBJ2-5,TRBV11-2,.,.,TGTGCCAGCAGCTTAGTTTCTTTGGAGACCCAGTACTTC,CASSLVSLETQYF
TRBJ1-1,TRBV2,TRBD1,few,TGTGCCAGCAGCCAGGGACAGGGGGCGACTGAAGCTTTCTTT,CASSQGQGATEAFF
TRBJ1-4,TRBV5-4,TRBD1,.,TGTGCCAGCAGCTTAGGCGGACAGGGGTCTAATGAAAAACTGTTTTTT,CASSLGGQGSNEKLFF
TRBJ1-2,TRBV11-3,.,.,TGTGCCAGCAGCCCTCAGGCGGGCTATGGCTACACCTTC,CASSPQAGYGYTF
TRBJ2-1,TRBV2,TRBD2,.,TGTGCCAGCAGCCCCGGGACTACCGAGCAGTTCTTC,CASSPGTTEQFF
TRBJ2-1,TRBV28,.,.,TGTGCCAGCATGGATGCGGGTCGGTACAATGAGCAGTTCTTC,CASMDAGRYNEQFF
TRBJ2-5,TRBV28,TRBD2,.,TGTGCCAGCCGCCATCTAAAAGCGGGAGGGCCACGTGAGACCCAGTACTTC,CASRHLKAGGPRETQYF
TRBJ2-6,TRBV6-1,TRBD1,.,TGTGCCAGCAGTGGGCTGACAGGGCCCTCTGGGGCCAACGTCCTGACTTTC,CASSGLTGPSGANVLTF
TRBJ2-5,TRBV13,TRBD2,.,TGTGCCAGCAGCTCCGGGACTAGCGGGAGGCAAGAGACCCAGTACTTC,CASSSGTSGRQETQYF
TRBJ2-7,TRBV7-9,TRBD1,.,TGTGCCAGCAGCTTGGGGGGACAGGGTACTTACGAGCAGTACTTC,CASSLGGQGTYEQYF
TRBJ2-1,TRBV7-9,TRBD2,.,TGTGCCAGTAGCCCCAGGACTAGCTTTTACAATGAGCAGTTCTTC,CASSPRTSFYNEQFF
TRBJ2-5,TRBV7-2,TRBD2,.,TGTGCCAGCGCCGTAGCGGGAGGCCCCCAAGAGACCCAGTACTTC,CASAVAGGPQETQYF
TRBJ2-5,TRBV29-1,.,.,TGCAGCGTTAGCGATCCCCAAGAGACCCAGTACTTC,CSVSDPQETQYF
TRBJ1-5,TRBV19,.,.,TGTGCCAGTAGCACGGGGCAGGGACTTAATCAGCCCCAGCATTTT,CASSTGQGLNQPQHF
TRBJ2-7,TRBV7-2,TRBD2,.,TGTGCCAGCAGCGTCACTAGCGGGAGGTACGAGCAGTACTTC,CASSVTSGRYEQYF
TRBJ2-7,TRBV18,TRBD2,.,TGTGCCACCTCGGGGGGAGGGCCGTACGAGCAGTACTTC,CATSGGGPYEQYF
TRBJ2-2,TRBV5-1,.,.,TGCGCCAGCAGCTTGGCGGTGGTCCCGAACACCGGGGAGCTGTTTTTT,CASSLAVVPNTGELFF
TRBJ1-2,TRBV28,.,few,TGTGCCAGCAGTCCAGGACAGTTCTATGGCTACACCTTC,CASSPGQFYGYTF
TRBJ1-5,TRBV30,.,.,TGTGCCTGGAGCCGAGACAGCACCAATCAGCCCCAGCATTTT,CAWSRDSTNQPQHF
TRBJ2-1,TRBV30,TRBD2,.,TGTGCCTGGAGTGCTAGCGGGGATGAGCAGTTCTTC,CAWSASGDEQFF
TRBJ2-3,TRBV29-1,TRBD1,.,TGCAGCGTTGTAAGGGGCGGGACAGGGGCGGCAGATACGCAGTATTTT,CSVVRGGTGAADTQYF
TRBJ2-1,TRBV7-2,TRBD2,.,TGTGCCAGCAGCAGGTGGACTAGCGGGGGGTACAATGAGCAGTTCTTC,CASSRWTSGGYNEQFF
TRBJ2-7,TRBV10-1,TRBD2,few,TGCGCCAGCAGTGGCTTCGAAGGACTAGCGAGCTACGAGCAGTACTTC,CASSGFEGLASYEQYF
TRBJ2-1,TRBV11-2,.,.,TGTGCCAGCAGCTCTAGGTCCGTTGAGCAGTTCTTC,CASSSRSVEQFF
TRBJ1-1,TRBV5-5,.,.,TGTGCCAGCAGGTTGACTGCGAACACTGAAGCTTTCTTT,CASRLTANTEAFF
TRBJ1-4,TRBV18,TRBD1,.,TGTGCCAGCTCCGGACAGGGGAATGGCGAAAAACTGTTTTTT,CASSGQGNGEKLFF
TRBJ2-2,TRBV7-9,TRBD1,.,TGTGCCAGCAGCGGTGGGACAGGGTGGAACGGGGAGCTGTTTTTT,CASSGGTGWNGELFF
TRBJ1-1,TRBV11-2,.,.,TGTGCCAGCAGCTTAGGCGAGGGAGGGTACACTGAAGCTTTCTTT,CASSLGEGGYTEAFF
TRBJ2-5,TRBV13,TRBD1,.,TGTGCCAGCAGCCTCGGACAGGGGGGGACCCAGTACTTC,CASSLGQGGTQYF
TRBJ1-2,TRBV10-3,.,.,TGTGCCATCAGTGTGGCCTATGGCTACACCTTC,CAISVAYGYTF
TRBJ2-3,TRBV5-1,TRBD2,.,TGCGCCAGCAGGCGACTAGCCCCAGATACGCAGTATTTT,CASRRLAPDTQYF
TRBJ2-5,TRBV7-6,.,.,TGTGCCAGCAGCTTAGCGTTTAGCGTGGAGACCCAGTACTTC,CASSLAFSVETQYF
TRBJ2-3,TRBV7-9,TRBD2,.,TGTGCCAGCAGCTCACCCACTAGCGGAGGAAGGTCAGATACGCAGTATTTT,CASSSPTSGGRSDTQYF
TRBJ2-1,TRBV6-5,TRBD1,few,TGTGCCAGCAGAAAGGGACAGGGTCATGAGCAGTTCTTC,CASRKGQGHEQFF
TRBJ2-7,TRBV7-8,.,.,TGTGCCAGCAGTTACGGACAGTCCTACGAGCAGTACTTC,CASSYGQSYEQYF